A selection of T cell receptor beta chains follows, all from one sample in a study of T cell repertoires in cytomegalovirus infection. TCRdb fed the reads into MiXCR, producing one record per CDR3 protein. This sample yields more than 250,000 distinct CDR3 sequences, of which approximately 25% are seen a single time; roughly 14% belongs to the top ten. No antigen is known for these receptors. The source material was cultured PBMCs, sampled from culture after CMV antigen stimulation. Receptors originate from a human donor in good health (CMV status not recorded). Some clones in this sample may be carry-over from other donors' samples. Both conserved end residues are trimmed from each CDR3. Size values are once, few and many counts, or a class for expanded clones, and some rows have none.

v_gene	j_gene	abundance	CDR3aa
TRBV20-1	TRBJ2-3	NA	SAIVLREDPPYSTDTQY
TRBV15	TRBJ2-1	many	ATSRVLAGYNEQF
TRBV7-2	TRBJ2-6	many	ASSPWAGTGANVLT
TRBV12-3/TRBV12-4	TRBJ1-2	once	ASSPKPGLERGYT
TRBV7-9	TRBJ1-1	few	AAEALNTEAF
TRBV6-5	TRBJ2-1	NA	ASSYTANFHDNEQF
TRBV6-5	TRBJ1-6	NA	ASSGGVSPLH
TRBV7-2	TRBJ2-5	many	ASSYYQETQY
TRBV4-3	TRBJ2-5	NA	ASSQVATSLTMKGETQY
TRBV7-2	TRBJ2-5	NA	ASTPVVTGVGQTQY
TRBV6-6	TRBJ2-3	few	ASSYSKGLGDTQY
TRBV9	TRBJ2-1	few	ASSVVGMGHNEQF
TRBV6-2/TRBV6-3	TRBJ2-6	many	ASSEVASGANVLT
TRBV12-3/TRBV12-4	TRBJ2-2	few	ASSPRQNTGELF
TRBV7-9	TRBJ1-1	few	ASSIAGRRNTEAF
TRBV6-1	TRBJ1-2	many	ASSEPKAANYGYT
TRBV7-9	TRBJ1-2	many	ASSPPDYGYT
TRBV20-1	TRBJ1-1	NA	SANRQGRTEAF
TRBV6-2/TRBV6-3	TRBJ2-4	few	ASRGSGVAKNIQY
TRBV11-2	TRBJ2-1	few	ASSPEGPLRNEQF